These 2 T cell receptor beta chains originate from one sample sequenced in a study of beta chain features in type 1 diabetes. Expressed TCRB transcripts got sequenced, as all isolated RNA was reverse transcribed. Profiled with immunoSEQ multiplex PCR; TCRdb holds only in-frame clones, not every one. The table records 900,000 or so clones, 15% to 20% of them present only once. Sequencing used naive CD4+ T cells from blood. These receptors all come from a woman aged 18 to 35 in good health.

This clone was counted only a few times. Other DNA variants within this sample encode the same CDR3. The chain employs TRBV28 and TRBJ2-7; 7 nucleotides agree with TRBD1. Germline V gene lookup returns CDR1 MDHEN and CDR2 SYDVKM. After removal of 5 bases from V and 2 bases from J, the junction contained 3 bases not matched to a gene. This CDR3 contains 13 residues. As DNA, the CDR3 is TGTGCCAGCAGTCCGGGACAGACCTACGAGCAGTACTTC. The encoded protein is CASSPGQTYEQYF.

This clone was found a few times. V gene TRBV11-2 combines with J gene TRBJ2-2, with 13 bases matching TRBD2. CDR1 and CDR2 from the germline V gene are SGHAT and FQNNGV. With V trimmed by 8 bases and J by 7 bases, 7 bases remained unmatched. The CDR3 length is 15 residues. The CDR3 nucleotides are TGTGCCAGCTCCGGACTAGCGGGAGACATCGGGGAGCTGTTTTTT. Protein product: CASSGLAGDIGELFF.